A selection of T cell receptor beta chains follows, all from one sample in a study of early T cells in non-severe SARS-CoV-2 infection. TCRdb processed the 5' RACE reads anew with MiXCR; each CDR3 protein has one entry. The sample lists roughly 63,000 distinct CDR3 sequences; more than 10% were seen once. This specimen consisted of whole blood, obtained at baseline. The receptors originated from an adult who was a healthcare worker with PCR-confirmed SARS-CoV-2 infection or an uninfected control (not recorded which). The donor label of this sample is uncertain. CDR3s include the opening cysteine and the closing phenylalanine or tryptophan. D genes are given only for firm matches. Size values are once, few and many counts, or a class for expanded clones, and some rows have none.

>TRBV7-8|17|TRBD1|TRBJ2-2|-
CASSPRDSPGTLGELFF
TGTGCCAGCAGCCCTCGGGACAGTCCCGGCACCCTCGGGGAGCTGTTTTTT
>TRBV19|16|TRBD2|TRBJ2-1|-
CASSIQAGGRNNEQLF
TGTGCCAGTAGTATTCAAGCGGGGGGGAGAAACAATGAGCAGTTATTC
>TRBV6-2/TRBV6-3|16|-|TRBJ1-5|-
CASSPGTGSGNQPQHF
TGTGCCAGCAGCCCAGGGACGGGGTCCGGCAATCAGCCCCAGCATTTT
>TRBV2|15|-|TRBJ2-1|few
CASIQGSGSLNEQFF
TGTGCCAGTATCCAGGGTTCGGGTTCCTTGAATGAGCAGTTCTTC
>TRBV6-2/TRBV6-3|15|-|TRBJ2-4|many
CATSLLKGAKNIQYF
TGTGCCACCTCCCTCCTAAAGGGAGCCAAAAACATTCAGTACTTC
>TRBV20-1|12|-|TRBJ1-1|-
CSAELQPTEAFF
TGCAGTGCTGAGCTACAACCCACTGAAGCTTTCTTT
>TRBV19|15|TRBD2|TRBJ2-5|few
CASSALAGDQETQYF
TGTGCCAGTAGTGCCCTAGCGGGGGACCAAGAGACCCAGTACTTC
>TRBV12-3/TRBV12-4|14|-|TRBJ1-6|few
CASSFQGKNSPLHF
TGTGCCAGCAGTTTTCAGGGAAAGAATTCACCCCTCCACTTT
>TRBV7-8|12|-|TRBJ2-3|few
CASSRNMDTQYF
TGTGCCAGCAGTCGAAACATGGATACGCAGTATTTT
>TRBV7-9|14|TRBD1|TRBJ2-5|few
CASSKRQGAETQYF
TGTGCCAGCAGCAAACGACAGGGGGCAGAGACCCAGTACTTC
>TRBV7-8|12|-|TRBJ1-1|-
CASSPARGRAFF
TGTGCCAGCAGCCCGGCCCGGGGAAGAGCTTTCTTT
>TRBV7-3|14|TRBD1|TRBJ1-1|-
CASSLTTGRTEAFF
TGTGCCAGCAGCTTAACGACAGGGCGGACTGAAGCTTTCTTT
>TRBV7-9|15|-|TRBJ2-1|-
CASSQDGGAYNEQFF
TGTGCCAGCAGCCAAGATGGGGGAGCCTACAATGAGCAGTTCTTC
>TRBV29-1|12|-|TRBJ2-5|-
CSVAYREETQYF
TGCAGCGTTGCCTACAGGGAAGAGACCCAGTACTTC
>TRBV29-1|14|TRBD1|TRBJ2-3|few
CSVEERNRGDTQYF
TGCAGCGTTGAAGAAAGGAACAGGGGGGATACGCAGTATTTT
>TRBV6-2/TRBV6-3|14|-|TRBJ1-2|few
CASSYSVAGGGYTF
TGTGCCAGCAGTTATTCCGTGGCAGGAGGGGGCTACACCTTC
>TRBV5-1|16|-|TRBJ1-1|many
CASRPGAGTENTEAFF
TGCGCCAGCAGACCGGGAGCAGGGACTGAGAACACTGAAGCTTTCTTT
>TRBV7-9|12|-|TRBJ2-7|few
CASSFRPYEQYF
TGTGCCAGCAGCTTTCGGCCCTACGAGCAGTACTTC
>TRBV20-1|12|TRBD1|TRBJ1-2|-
CSASNRGYGYTF
TGCAGTGCTAGTAACAGGGGCTATGGCTACACCTTC
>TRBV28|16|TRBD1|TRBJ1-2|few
CASSPQQGYAHYGYTF
TGTGCCAGCAGTCCGCAACAGGGGTATGCGCACTATGGCTACACCTTC
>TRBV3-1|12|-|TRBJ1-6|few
CASSRPSSPLHF
TGTGCCAGCAGCCGGCCATCCTCACCCCTCCACTTT
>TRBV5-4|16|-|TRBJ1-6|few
CASSLGAQGRGSPLHF
TGTGCCAGCAGCTTGGGAGCACAGGGAAGGGGTTCACCCCTCCACTTT
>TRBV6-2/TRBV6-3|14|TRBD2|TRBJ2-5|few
CASRGSGGQETQYF
TGTGCCAGCAGAGGTAGCGGGGGGCAAGAGACCCAGTACTTC
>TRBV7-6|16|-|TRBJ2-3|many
CASSLARDSFTDTQYF
TGTGCCAGCAGCTTAGCAAGGGACTCATTCACAGATACGCAGTATTTT
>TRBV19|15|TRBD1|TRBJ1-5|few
CASSVGQAVGQPQHF
TGTGCCAGTAGTGTGGGACAGGCAGTTGGTCAGCCCCAGCATTTT
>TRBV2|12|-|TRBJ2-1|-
CASSDMDNEQFF
TGTGCCAGCAGTGATATGGACAATGAGCAGTTCTTC
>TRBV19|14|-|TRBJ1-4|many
CASSATATNEKLFF
TGTGCCAGTAGTGCGACAGCAACTAATGAAAAACTGTTTTTT
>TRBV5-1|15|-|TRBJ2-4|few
CASSRDGGQANIQYF
TGCGCCAGCAGCCGGGACGGGGGCCAGGCAAACATTCAGTACTTC
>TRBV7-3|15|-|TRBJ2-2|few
CASSLSREGAGELFF
TGTGCCAGCAGCTTATCCAGGGAAGGAGCCGGGGAGCTGTTTTTT
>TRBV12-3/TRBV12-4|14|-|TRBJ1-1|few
CASGDLPPETEAFF
TGTGCCAGCGGGGACTTACCCCCGGAGACTGAAGCTTTCTTT
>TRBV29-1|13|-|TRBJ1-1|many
CSGRQSSNTEAFF
TGCAGCGGAAGACAGTCTTCTAACACTGAAGCTTTCTTT
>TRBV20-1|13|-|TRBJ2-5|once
CSARTGVYETQYF
TGCAGTGCTAGAACTGGGGTATATGAGACCCAGTACTTC
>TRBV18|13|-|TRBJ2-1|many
CASSPDHGNEQFF
TGTGCCAGCTCACCAGACCATGGGAATGAGCAGTTCTTC
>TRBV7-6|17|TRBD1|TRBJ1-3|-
CASSLTGTVNSGNTIYF
TGTGCCAGCAGCTTAACCGGGACAGTCAATTCTGGAAACACCATATATTTT
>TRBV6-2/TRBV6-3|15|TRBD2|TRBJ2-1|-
CASSRRAGGYNEQFF
TGTGCCAGCAGTCGGAGAGCGGGGGGATACAATGAGCAGTTCTTC
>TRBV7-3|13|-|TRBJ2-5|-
CASSATGQETQYF
TGTGCCAGCAGCGCCACAGGGCAAGAGACCCAGTACTTC
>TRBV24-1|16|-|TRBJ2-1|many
CATSDLGSTGNNEQFF
TGTGCCACCAGTGATTTGGGCTCAACAGGGAACAATGAGCAGTTCTTC
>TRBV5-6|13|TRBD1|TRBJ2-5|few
CASSDRGRETQYF
TGTGCCAGCAGTGACAGGGGGCGTGAGACCCAGTACTTC
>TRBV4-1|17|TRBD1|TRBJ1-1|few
CASSQDRGTASNTEAFF
TGCGCCAGCAGCCAAGATCGTGGGACAGCATCAAACACTGAAGCTTTCTTT
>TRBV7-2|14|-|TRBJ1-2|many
CASSLAGEEYGYTF
TGTGCCAGCAGCTTGGCGGGGGAAGAGTATGGCTACACCTTC
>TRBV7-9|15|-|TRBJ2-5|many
CASSLTVGEVETQYF
TGTGCCAGCTCGTTGACGGTCGGGGAGGTAGAGACCCAGTACTTC
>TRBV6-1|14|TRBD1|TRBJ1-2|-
CASSEAGQVDGYTF
TGTGCCAGCAGTGAAGCGGGACAGGTAGATGGCTACACCTTC
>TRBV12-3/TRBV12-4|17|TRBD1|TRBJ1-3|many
CASSHAAGGVGGNTIYF
TGTGCCAGCAGCCACGCTGCAGGGGGCGTGGGGGGAAACACCATATATTTT
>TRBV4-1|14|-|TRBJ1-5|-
CASSQERGDQPQHF
TGCGCCAGCAGCCAAGAACGGGGTGACCAGCCCCAGCATTTT
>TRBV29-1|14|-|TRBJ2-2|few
CSVGSLWGTGELFF
TGCAGCGTTGGGTCCTTGTGGGGCACCGGGGAGCTGTTTTTT
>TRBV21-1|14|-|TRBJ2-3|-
CALRTHEHTDTQYF
TGTGCCCTACGGACCCACGAACACACAGATACGCAGTATTTT
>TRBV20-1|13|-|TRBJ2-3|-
CSANPTAPDTQYF
TGCAGTGCTAATCCGACAGCCCCAGATACGCAGTATTTT
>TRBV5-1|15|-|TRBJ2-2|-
CASSRGDRNTGELFF
TGCGCCAGCAGCCGGGGGGACAGGAACACCGGGGAGCTGTTTTTT
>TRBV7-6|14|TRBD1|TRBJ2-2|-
CASSLGTGTGELFF
TGTGCCAGCAGCTTAGGGACAGGGACCGGGGAGCTGTTTTTT
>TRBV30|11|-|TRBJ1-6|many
CAWRKASPLHF
TGTGCCTGGAGAAAGGCCTCACCCCTCCACTTT
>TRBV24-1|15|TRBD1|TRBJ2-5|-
CATSDSSTGRQTQYF
TGTGCCACCAGTGATTCCTCGACAGGGCGACAGACCCAGTACTTC
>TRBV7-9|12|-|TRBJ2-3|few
CASSNLGDTQYF
TGTGCCAGCAGTAACCTTGGCGATACGCAGTATTTT